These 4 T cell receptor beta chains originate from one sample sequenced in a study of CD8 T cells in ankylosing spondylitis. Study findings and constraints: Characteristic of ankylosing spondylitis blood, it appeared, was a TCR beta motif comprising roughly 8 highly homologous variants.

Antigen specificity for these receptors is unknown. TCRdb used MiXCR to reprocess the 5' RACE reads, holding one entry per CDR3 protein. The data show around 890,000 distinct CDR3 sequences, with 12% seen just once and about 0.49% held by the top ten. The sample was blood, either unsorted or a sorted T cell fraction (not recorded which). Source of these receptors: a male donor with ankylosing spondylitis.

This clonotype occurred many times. CDR3 region: CASSQDLGGPRLKQYF. As DNA, the CDR3 is TGTGCCAGCAGCCAAGATTTGGGGGGGCCACGTCTAAAGCAGTACTTC. V usage is TRBV4-2 and J usage is TRBJ2-7; possibly TRBD2 for D (7 bases). Trimming shortened V by 0 bases and J by 8 bases, and 20 bases separated the two germline ends. This CDR3 has 16 residues. The germline CDR1 and CDR2 sequences are LGHNA and YNFKEQ.

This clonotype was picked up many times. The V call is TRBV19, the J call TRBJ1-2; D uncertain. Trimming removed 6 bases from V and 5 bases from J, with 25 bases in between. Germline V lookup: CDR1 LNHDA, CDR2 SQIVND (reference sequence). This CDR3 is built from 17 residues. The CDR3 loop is CASSHRFFSTPAYGYTF. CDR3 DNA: TGTGCCAGTAGCCACCGCTTCTTCTCCACACCTGCTTATGGCTACACCTTC.

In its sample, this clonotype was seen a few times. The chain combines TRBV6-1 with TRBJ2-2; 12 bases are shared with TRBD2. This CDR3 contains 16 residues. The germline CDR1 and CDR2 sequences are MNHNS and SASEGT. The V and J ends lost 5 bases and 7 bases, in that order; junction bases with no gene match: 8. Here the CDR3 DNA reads TGTGCCAGCAGTCGGACTAGCGGGGCAACAGGCGGGGAGCTGTTTTTT. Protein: CASSRTSGATGGELFF.

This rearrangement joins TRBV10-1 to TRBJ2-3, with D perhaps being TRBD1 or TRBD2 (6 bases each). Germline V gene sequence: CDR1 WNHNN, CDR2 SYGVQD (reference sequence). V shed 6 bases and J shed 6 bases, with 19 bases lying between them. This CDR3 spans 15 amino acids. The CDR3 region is CASSVGRGLGDTQYF. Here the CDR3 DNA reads TGCGCCAGCAGCGTTGGTCGGGGGCTGGGGGATACGCAGTATTTT.